This TCR beta chain appears in the sequencing data of a study of cytotoxic CD8 clonotypes in ibrutinib-treated CLL. Study-wide background: Once patients had received a median about eleven months of treatment, range 6 to 36, response samples were obtained. Findings of the study overall: Clonality increased with ibrutinib response but returned toward baseline at progression. At the start, clonality exceeded age-matched healthy donors and followed circulating CD8+ T-cell counts.

A 1 in 200,000 to 1 in 1 million T cell depth was the sequencing target. Clones were sequenced by immunoSEQ multiplex PCR, and TCRdb holds only the in-frame ones, with some missing. Of fewer than 400,000 clones in the sample, roughly two thirds were seen once. Turning to this clone: Its antigen is still unknown.

The sample in question was PBMCs, obtained after 36 months of ibrutinib treatment. The sequence derives from a human donor with chronic lymphocytic leukemia.

CDR3 coding DNA: TGTGCCAGCAGTGATTGGGGCACCCACTATGGCTACACCTTC. Residues: CASSDWGTHYGYTF. The chain joins TRBV2 to TRBJ1-2; a possible D gene is TRBD1 (5 bases). This CDR3 has 14 residues. V gave up 3 bases and J gave up 3 bases, with 11 bases separating them. Germline loops: CDR1 SNHLY, CDR2 FYNNEI.